This T cell receptor (beta chain) was sequenced for a study of identical twins (dated by TCRdb to 2016 to 2017). Broadly, across the study: The study deep-sequenced TCR alpha and beta repertoires from monozygotic twins, unrelated adults of various ages and cord blood to test whether fetal clonotypes persist. Replicate twin experiments were performed at different times using different library preparation protocols to rule out contamination. The full study reports these points: Out-of-frame TCR alpha sequences shared between twins showed an excess of low generation-probability sequences compared with coincidental sharing between unrelated individuals. Out-of-frame TCR alpha sharing in monozygotic twins was systematically underestimated by recombination models, whereas sharing between unrelated individuals was in agreement with the recombination models. Excess twin sharing in beta out-of-frame sequences was weaker because fewer shared sequences lowered the signal-to-noise ratio. Invariant T cells such as MAIT and iNKT could partly confound zero-insertion analyses, although diverse VJ usage argued against such confounding for most clonotypes. Because the same donors could not be followed over many years, the conclusions depended on cross-sectional statistical analysis. Abundant cord blood beta clonotypes carried fewer insertions; young adult naive repertoires showed a weaker similar trend, while memory repertoires showed none.

Every donor in the study was a healthy Caucasian. Three pairs of female monozygotic twins, all aged roughly 18 to 29 years, made up the twin cohort. Positive isolation kits from Invitrogen were used to isolate CD4+ and CD8+ T cell populations. As to this clonotype: The specificity of this receptor is unknown. Nothing much larger sits one base from this clone, and base qualities are not available.

Libraries were built with 5' RACE. Sequencing relied on an Illumina HiSeq 2000. A universal primer binding site was added through template switching, and the final cDNA carried a unique molecular identifier so that TCR cDNA molecules could be counted accurately. Specific primers in the conserved constant-segment region were used to synthesize first-strand cDNA for the TCR alpha and beta chains. To control for contamination, each cDNA library was double barcoded with a SMART-Mk sample barcode plus Illumina barcodes. TruSeq adapter sequences and Illumina sample barcodes were added in two successive PCR steps. The TCR alpha and beta cDNA libraries were sequenced on the Illumina HiSeq platform using custom primers. On the study's bioinformatics: MiGEC processed the raw reads to extract unique molecular identifiers, while MiXCR was used to determine the CDR3 positions. For each individual, recombination models were inferred using an EM algorithm with the repgenHMM and IGoR tools. The tcR package in R was used for shared clonotype analysis, with sharing normalized by the product of cloneset sizes. To study raw recombination without the effects of thymic and clonal selection, out-of-frame nonproductive sequences were analyzed. TCRdb redid the processing of the public reads, applying fastp at Q25 and MiXCR, and retained in-frame beta chains. Rows with one shared CDR3 protein collapse into an entry with the most common genes and DNA. TCRdb assigned the V and J calls; the authors' analysis was not used. The sample table shows a few hundred thousand distinct CDR3 sequences, and 13% to 15% are seen once. Clones ranked in the top ten supply more than 0.8% of the sample.

CDR1 and CDR2 were assigned from the germline V gene (reference sequence) as LGHDT and YNNKEL. Unmatched junction bases come to 12, with V trimmed by 6 bases and J by 10 bases. Including the terminal cysteine and phenylalanine, the CDR3 comprises 15 residues. CDR3 DNA only is kept here, 45 bases in frame from base 1. The same data also contributed to another study, on yellow fever vaccine responses in identical twins. The second study, in turn, reports: The authors reported that the T cell response to vaccination in identical twins appeared partly convergent and partly personalized. Focusing on identical twins, the study followed the T cell clones that responded to the vaccine, and did so with precision.

Sequencing was performed on CD4+ T cells sorted from blood. The receptor was derived from a woman younger than 35 in good health. This sequence uses TRBV3-1 and TRBJ1-6, with 7 bases matching TRBD1. The DNA sequence is TGTGCCAGCAGTCTGGACAGGTTAATGAGATCACCCCTCCACTTT. It translates as CASSLDRLMRSPLHF. Joined to the reference TRBV3-1 and TRBJ1-6 proteins, this CDR3 gives the full variable domain: DTAVSQTPKYLVTQMGNDKSIKCEQNLGHDTMYWYKQDSKKFLKIMFSYNNKELIINETVPNRFSPKSPDKAHLNLHINSLELGDSAVYFCASSLDRLMRSPLHFGNGTRLTVT.